These 11 T cell receptor beta chains were sequenced from one sample in a study of OX40 agonist ivuxolimab in advanced cancers. Clones were sequenced by immunoSEQ multiplex PCR, and TCRdb holds only the in-frame ones, with some missing. The sample yields tens of thousands of clones, 80% to 90% seen once. Sample: CD4+ or CD8+ T cells sorted from blood, taken in a trial of the OX40 agonist ivuxolimab. These receptors came from an adult with an advanced solid tumor such as melanoma, head and neck, liver or kidney cancer.

The V call is TRBV10-2, the J call TRBJ2-7, with 10 bases that match TRBD2. Germline V gene data show CDR1 as WSHSY and CDR2 as SAAADI. Trimming at V came to 1 base and at J to 6 bases, leaving 6 bases not matched to a gene. CDR3 length: 15 amino acids. The CDR3 sequence is CASSELASGRREQYF. The CDR3 DNA sequence: TGCGCCAGCAGTGAGTTGGCTAGCGGGAGACGCGAGCAGTACTTC.

The chain joins TRBV4-1 to TRBJ1-1; unclear D gene. V was shortened by 1 base and J by 4 bases, with 7 bases between the two germline ends. Germline V gene data show CDR1 as MGHRA and CDR2 as YSYEKL. The CDR3 covers 13 residues. CDR3 DNA sequence: TGCGCCAGCAGCCAAGCGGTTCGCACTGAAGCTTTCTTT. Its protein is CASSQAVRTEAFF.

The rearrangement joins TRBV19 to TRBJ2-1; 9 nucleotides agree with TRBD2. The CDR3 is 15 amino acids. Germline V lookup: CDR1 LNHDA, CDR2 SQIVND (reference sequence). The trim removed 3 bases at V and 8 bases at J, leaving 8 bases unmatched. This CDR3 reads CASSMGLAGIDEQFF. Written as DNA, the CDR3 is TGTGCCAGTAGTATGGGACTAGCAGGGATCGATGAGCAGTTCTTC.

This chain joins TRBV7-2 and TRBJ2-1, with 8 positions matching TRBD2. CDR1 is SGHTA, CDR2 FQGNSA, per germline. Trimming at V came to 2 bases and at J to 5 bases, leaving 11 bases not matched to a gene. CDR3 length: 17 amino acids. The CDR3 loop is CASSLWSGGRHNNEQFF. The CDR3, as DNA: TGTGCCAGCAGCTTATGGAGCGGGGGACGCCACAACAATGAGCAGTTCTTC.

The chain uses TRBV5-1 and TRBJ2-7, with TRBD2 identical over 14 bases. This CDR3 comprises 19 residues. J gave up 0 bases and V 4 bases, and 12 bases lay outside the gene matches. Germline V gene data show CDR1 as SGHRS and CDR2 as YFSETQ. For the CDR3, the DNA is TGCGCCAGCAGCACCCGGACTAGCGGGGGGTTACCTTTCTCCTACGAGCAGTACTTC. It specifies CASSTRTSGGLPFSYEQYF.

This clone was seen just once. This chain uses TRBV2 with TRBJ2-4, with a tentative D call TRBD1 (5 bases). The V end lost 3 bases, the J end lost 2 bases, and 11 bases lay between the germline ends. This CDR3 has 15 residues. Germline loops: CDR1 SNHLY, CDR2 FYNNEI. CDR3 amino acids: CASSEQGRTKNIQYF. The CDR3 DNA reads as TGTGCCAGCAGTGAGCAGGGAAGAACCAAAAACATTCAGTACTTC.

The rearrangement links TRBV9 to TRBJ1-6; maybe TRBD1 (5 bases). From germline, CDR1 is SGDLS and CDR2 YYNGEE. Deletions cut 3 bases from V and 5 bases from J, with 9 bases between. The CDR3 is 14 residues long. CDR3 region: CASSGRQHNSPLHF. The CDR3 DNA reads TGTGCCAGCAGCGGCAGACAGCATAATTCACCCCTCCACTTT.

This clone has just one count. The genes are TRBV27 and TRBJ2-7, with D possibly matching TRBD2 (5 bases). Trimming took off 0 bases at V and 0 bases at J, with 12 bases between the two ends. The CDR3 loop spans 16 amino acids. Germline CDR1 and CDR2: MNHEY and SMNVEV (reference sequence). CDR3 sequence (DNA): TGTGCCAGCAGTTTATCGGTCGGGATCGCCTCCTACGAGCAGTACTTC. Protein: CASSLSVGIASYEQYF.

This clone was observed a few times. This chain links TRBV29-1 with TRBJ1-5, with D hard to call. V was pared by 5 bases and J by 0 bases, with 11 bases between. The germline CDR1 and CDR2 sequences are SQVTM and ANQGSEA. The CDR3 is made up of 14 amino acids. The CDR3 DNA is TGCAGCGTTCAGGATACCTATAGCAATCAGCCCCAGCATTTT. Residues: CSVQDTYSNQPQHF.

The gene calls are TRBV4-1 and TRBJ1-1; D possibly corresponds to TRBD1 (5 bases). Germline-derived CDR1 and CDR2 are MGHRA and YSYEKL. The CDR3 loop spans 12 amino acids. Trimming cost V 0 bases and J 10 bases, with 9 bases left between them. CDR3 residues: CASSQDGGSAFF. The CDR3 DNA follows: TGCGCCAGCAGCCAAGATGGGGGGTCAGCTTTCTTT.

This clone is a singleton in its sample. The gene calls are TRBV19 and TRBJ2-1, with 8 bases identical to TRBD2. The ends lost 4 bases at V and 7 bases at J; junction bases unmatched: 9. The CDR3 length is 15 residues. Per germline, CDR1 LNHDA and CDR2 SQIVND (reference sequence). The CDR3 region is CASSSIAGSGNEQFF. The CDR3 DNA follows: TGTGCCAGTAGTAGCATAGCGGGATCTGGAAATGAGCAGTTCTTC.